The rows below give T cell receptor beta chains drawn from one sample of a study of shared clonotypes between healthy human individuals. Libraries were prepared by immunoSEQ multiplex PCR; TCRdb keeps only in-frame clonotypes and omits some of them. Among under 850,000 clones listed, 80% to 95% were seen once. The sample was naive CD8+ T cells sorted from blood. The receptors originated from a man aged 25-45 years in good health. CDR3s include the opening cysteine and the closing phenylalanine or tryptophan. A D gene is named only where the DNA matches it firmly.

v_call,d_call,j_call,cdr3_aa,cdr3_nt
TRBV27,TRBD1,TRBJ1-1,CASSPYDRAVGGTEAFF,TGTGCCAGCAGCCCCTACGACAGGGCGGTCGGGGGCACTGAAGCTTTCTTT
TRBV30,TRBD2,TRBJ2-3,CAWEVGIAGGTDTQYF,TGTGCCTGGGAAGTGGGAATAGCGGGAGGGACAGATACGCAGTATTTT
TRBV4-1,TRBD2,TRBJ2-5,CASSPWTSGAVQETQYF,TGCGCCAGCAGCCCCTGGACTAGCGGGGCTGTACAAGAGACCCAGTACTTC
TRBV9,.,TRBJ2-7,CASSVGQSLHEQYF,TGTGCCAGCAGCGTAGGGCAGTCACTCCACGAGCAGTACTTC
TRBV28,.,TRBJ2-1,CASRLSGVAYNEQFF,TGTGCCAGCAGGCTTAGTGGTGTCGCCTACAATGAGCAGTTCTTC
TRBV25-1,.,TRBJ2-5,CASSERQTQYF,TGTGCCAGCAGTGAGCGGCAGACCCAGTACTTC
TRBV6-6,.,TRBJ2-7,CASSYSAPMGYEQYF,TGTGCCAGCAGTTATTCCGCTCCGATGGGCTACGAGCAGTACTTC
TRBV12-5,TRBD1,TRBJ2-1,CASGLGQGTHNEQFF,TGTGCTAGTGGTTTGGGACAGGGTACCCACAATGAGCAGTTCTTC
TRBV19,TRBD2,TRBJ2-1,CASSPRREPSYNEQFF,TGTGCCAGTAGCCCCCGGCGGGAGCCCTCCTACAATGAGCAGTTCTTC
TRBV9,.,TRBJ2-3,CASSTRHPLGADTQYF,TGTGCCAGCAGCACCCGCCACCCACTGGGGGCAGATACGCAGTATTTT
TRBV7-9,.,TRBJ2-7,CASSFISREQYF,TGTGCCAGCAGCTTCATTAGCAGGGAGCAGTACTTC
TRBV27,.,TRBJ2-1,CASSLWQPSSYNEQFF,TGTGCCAGCAGTTTATGGCAGCCGAGCTCCTACAATGAGCAGTTCTTC
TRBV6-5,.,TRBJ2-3,CATALSSTDTQYF,TGTGCCACTGCCCTTTCTAGCACAGATACGCAGTATTTT
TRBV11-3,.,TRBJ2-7,CASSGGSTGKQYF,TGTGCCAGCAGCGGGGGGTCGACAGGGAAGCAGTACTTC
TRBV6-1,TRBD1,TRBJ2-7,CASSEVQGESYEQYF,TGTGCCAGCAGTGAAGTACAGGGGGAGTCCTACGAGCAGTACTTC
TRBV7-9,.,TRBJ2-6,CVLGLSSGANVLTF,TGTGTCTTAGGTCTCAGCTCTGGGGCCAACGTCCTGACTTTC
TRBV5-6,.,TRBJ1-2,CASRGYYGYTF,TGTGCCAGCAGAGGTTACTATGGCTACACCTTC
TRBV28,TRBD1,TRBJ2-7,CASSQRDRAYEQYF,TGTGCCAGCAGCCAAAGGGACAGAGCCTACGAGCAGTACTTC
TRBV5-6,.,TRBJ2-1,CASQRAGRQFF,TGTGCCAGCCAAAGGGCGGGGAGGCAGTTCTTC
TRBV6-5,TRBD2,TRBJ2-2,CASSYSTSGLGTLFF,TGTGCCAGCAGTTACTCTACTAGCGGGCTAGGGACGCTGTTTTTT
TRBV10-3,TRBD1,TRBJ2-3,CAISEETGGTDTQYF,TGTGCCATCAGTGAGGAGACAGGGGGCACAGATACGCAGTATTTT
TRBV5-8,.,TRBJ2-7,CASSLSSSYEQYF,TGTGCCAGCAGCTTGTCTTCTTCCTACGAGCAGTACTTC
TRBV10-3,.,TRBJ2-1,CAISDVRANEQFF,TGTGCCATCAGTGACGTCCGGGCGAATGAGCAGTTCTTC
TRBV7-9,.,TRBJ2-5,CASSYGVQETQYF,TGTGCCAGCAGCTACGGAGTACAGGAGACCCAGTACTTC
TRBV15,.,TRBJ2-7,CATNPGTSGEQYF,TGTGCCACTAACCCCGGGACATCAGGAGAGCAGTACTTC
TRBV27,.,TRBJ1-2,CASSQGNYGYTF,TGTGCCAGCAGTCAGGGGAACTATGGCTACACCTTC
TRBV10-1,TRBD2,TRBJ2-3,CASSEWGGGSLDTQYF,TGCGCCAGCAGTGAGTGGGGGGGAGGATCTTTAGATACGCAGTATTTT
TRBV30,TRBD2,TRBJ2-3,CAWSPSGAFTDTQYF,TGTGCCTGGAGTCCTAGCGGGGCTTTCACAGATACGCAGTATTTT
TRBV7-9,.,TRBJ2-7,CASSSGVSPYEQYF,TGTGCCAGCAGCTCGGGAGTCAGCCCTTACGAGCAGTACTTC
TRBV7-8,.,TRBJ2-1,CASSLAPLFNNEQFF,TGTGCCAGCAGCTTAGCCCCCTTATTCAACAATGAGCAGTTCTTC
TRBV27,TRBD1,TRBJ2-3,CASSFLSTGGLPDTQYF,TGTGCCAGCAGTTTTCTCTCAACAGGGGGCCTCCCAGATACGCAGTATTTT